This T cell receptor beta chain was retrieved from a study of T cell changes during pregnancy in multiple sclerosis. Method: immunoSEQ multiplex PCR; TCRdb's copy keeps in-frame clones and lacks some. Found here are just under 65,000 clones, approximately 95% of them singletons; the top ten hold 3.2%. Germline V lookup: CDR1 MNHEY, CDR2 SMNVEV (reference sequence). V gave up 6 bases and J gave up 3 bases; unmatched junction bases: 6. CDR3 length: 15 residues. The TCR sequence derives from a female donor with multiple sclerosis, enrolled in a pregnancy study. The material sequenced was CD8+ T cells from peripheral blood mononuclear cells, taken in the second trimester of pregnancy. V and J are TRBV27 and TRBJ1-4, with 8 bases that match TRBD1. This chain's CDR3 is CASRMQGAANEKLFF. DNA of the CDR3: TGTGCCAGCAGAATGCAGGGGGCAGCTAATGAAAAACTGTTTTTT.